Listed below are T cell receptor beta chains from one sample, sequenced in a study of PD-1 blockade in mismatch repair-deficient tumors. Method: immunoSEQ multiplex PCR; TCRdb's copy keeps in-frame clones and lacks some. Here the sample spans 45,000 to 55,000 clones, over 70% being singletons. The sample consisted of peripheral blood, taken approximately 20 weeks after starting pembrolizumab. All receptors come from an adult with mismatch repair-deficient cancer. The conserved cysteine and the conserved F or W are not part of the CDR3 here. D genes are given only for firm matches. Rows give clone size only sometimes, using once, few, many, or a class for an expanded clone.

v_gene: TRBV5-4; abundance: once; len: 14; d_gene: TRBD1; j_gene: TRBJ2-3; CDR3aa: ASSHRNRGGTDTQY
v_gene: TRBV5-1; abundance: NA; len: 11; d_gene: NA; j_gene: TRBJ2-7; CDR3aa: ASSLGDGLWQY
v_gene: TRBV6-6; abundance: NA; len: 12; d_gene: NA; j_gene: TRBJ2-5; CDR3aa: ASRPGSHQEAQY
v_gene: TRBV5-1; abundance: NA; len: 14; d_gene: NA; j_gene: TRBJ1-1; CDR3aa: ASSLQRKQQNTEAF
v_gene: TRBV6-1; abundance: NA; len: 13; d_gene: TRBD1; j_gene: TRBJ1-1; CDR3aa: ASSGRTGGPTEAF
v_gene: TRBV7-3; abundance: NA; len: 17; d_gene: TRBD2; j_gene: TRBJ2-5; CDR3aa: ASSSLKGDRISGEETQY
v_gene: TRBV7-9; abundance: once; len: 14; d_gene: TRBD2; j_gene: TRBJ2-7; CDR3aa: ASSSGLAGGEHEQY
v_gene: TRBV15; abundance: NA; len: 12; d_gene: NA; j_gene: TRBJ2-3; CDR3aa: ATSRGLGADTQY
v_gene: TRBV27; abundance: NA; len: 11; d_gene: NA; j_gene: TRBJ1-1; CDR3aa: ASSWGGGTEAF
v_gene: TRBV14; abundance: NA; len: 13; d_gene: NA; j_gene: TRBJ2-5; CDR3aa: ASSLQLSKVETQY
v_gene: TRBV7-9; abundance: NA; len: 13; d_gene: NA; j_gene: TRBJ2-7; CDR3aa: ASSLTGLLSYEQY
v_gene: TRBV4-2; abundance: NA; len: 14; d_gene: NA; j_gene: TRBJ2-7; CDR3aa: ASSQAGRTIGYEQY
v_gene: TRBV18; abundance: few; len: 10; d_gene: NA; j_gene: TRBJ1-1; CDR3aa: ASSVQGGEAF
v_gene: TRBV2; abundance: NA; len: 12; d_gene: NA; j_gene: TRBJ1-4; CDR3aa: ASSGGQMNEKLF
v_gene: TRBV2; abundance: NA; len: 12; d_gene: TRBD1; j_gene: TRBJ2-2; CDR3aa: ASKRTGITGELF
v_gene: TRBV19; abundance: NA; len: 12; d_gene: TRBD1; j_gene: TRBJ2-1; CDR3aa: ASSMGTDSNEQF
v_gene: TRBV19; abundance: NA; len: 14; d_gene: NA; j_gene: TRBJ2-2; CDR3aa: ASSMRRQAGTGELF
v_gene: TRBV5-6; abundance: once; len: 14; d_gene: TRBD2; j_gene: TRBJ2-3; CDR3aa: ASTYIAGGGTDTQY
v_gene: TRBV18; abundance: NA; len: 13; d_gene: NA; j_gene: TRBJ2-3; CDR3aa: ASSPGRGNTDTQY
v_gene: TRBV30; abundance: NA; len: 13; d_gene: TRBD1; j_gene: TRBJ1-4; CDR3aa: AWSGEWTGNEKLF
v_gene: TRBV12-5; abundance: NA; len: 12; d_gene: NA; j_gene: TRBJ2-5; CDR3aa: ASGLGTTEETQY
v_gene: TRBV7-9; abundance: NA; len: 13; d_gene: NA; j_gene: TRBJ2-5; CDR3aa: ASSNPWADQETQY
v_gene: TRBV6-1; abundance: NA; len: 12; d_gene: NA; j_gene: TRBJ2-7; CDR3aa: ATMVPGVVYEQY
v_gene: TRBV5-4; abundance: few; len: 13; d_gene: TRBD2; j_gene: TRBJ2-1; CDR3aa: ASSLGRGTYNEQF
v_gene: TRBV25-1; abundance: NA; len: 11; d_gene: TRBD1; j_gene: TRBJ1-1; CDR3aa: ASTGGRLAEAF
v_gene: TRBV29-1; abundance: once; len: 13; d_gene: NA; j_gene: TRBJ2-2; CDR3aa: SARLGGPDTGELF
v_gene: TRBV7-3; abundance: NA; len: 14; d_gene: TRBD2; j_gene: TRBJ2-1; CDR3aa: ASSLLAGETYNEQF
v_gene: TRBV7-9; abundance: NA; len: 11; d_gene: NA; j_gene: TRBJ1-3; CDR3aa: ASSLGAGNTIY
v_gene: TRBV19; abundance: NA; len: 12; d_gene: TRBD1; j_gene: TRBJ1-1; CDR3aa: ASSKTGDTAEAF
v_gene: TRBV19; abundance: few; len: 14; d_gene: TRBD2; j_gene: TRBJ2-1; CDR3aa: ASSSRERGNYNEQF
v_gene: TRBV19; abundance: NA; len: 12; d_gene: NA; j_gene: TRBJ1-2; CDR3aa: ASSEAALGYGYT
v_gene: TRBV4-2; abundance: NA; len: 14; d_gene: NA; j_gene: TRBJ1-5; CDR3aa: ASSQDAGSSNQPQH
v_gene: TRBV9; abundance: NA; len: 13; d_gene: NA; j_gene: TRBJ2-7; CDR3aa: ASSVAADSSYEQY
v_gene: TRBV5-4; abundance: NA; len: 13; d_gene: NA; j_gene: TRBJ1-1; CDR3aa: ASSLERRVSTEAF
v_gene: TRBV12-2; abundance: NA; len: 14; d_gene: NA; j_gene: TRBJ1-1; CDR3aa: ASRPPRDRENTEAF
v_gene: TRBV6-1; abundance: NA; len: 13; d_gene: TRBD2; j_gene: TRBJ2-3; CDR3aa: ASTPGTSGTDTQY
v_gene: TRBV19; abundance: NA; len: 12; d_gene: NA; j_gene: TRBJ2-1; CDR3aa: ASSSLTRNNEQF
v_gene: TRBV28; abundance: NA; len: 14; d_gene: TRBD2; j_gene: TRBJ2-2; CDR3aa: ASSFRWGGRTGELF
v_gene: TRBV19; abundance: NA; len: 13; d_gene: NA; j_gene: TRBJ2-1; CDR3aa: ASSSIGGIWGEQF
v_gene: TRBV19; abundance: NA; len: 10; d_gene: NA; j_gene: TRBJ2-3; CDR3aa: ASSPSIDTQY
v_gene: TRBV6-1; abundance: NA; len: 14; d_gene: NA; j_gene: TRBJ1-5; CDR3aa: ASSEVPTGAGRPQH
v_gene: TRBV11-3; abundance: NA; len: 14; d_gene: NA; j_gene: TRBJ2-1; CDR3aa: ASSLRTGGGGNEQF
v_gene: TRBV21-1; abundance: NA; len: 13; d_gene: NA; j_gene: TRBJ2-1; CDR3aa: ASSKLAGPYNEQF
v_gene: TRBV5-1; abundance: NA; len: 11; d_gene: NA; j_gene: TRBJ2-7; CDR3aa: ASSFPRASEQY
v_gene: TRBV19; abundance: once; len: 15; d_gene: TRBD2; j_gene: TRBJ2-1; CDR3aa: ASSRWTSGSFGNEQF
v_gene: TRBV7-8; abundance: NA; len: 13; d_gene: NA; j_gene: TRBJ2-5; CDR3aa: ASSTQGVVRGTQY
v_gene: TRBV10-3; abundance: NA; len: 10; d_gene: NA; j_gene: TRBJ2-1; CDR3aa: AITTGTSEQF
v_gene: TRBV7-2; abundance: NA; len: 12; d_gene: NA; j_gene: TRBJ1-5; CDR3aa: ASSLIGSNQPQH
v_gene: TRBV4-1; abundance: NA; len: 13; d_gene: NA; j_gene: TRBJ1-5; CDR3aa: ASSQGGGMVQPQH